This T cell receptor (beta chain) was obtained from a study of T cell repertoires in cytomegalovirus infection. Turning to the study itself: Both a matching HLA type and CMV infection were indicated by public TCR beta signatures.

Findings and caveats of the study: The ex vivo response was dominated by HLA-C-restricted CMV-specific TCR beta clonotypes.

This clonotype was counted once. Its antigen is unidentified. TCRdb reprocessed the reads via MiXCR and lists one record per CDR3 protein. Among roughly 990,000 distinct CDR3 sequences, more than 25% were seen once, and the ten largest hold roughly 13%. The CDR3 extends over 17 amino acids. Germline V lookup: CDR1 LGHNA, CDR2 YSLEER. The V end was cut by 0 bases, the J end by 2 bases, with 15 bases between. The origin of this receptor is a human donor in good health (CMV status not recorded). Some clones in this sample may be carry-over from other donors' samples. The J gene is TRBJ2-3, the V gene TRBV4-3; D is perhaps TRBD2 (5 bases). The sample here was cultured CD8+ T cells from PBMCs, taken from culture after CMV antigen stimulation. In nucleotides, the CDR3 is TGCGCCAGCAGCCAAGATGACCGGGGTTGGGTCACAGATACGCAGTATTTT. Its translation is CASSQDDRGWVTDTQYF.